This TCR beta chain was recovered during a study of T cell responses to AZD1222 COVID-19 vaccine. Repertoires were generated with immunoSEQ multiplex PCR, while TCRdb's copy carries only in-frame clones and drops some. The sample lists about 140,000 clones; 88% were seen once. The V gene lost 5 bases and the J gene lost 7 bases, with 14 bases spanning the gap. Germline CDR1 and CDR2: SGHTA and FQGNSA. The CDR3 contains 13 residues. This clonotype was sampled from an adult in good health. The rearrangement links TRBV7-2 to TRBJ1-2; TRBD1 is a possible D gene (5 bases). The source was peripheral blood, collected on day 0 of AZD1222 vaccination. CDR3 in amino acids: CASSPGYWGGYTF. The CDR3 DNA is TGTGCCAGCAGCCCAGGGTATTGGGGTGGCTACACCTTC.